These 31 T cell receptor beta chains were all obtained from the same sample, sequenced in a study of tumor-infiltrating lymphocytes in primary liver carcinoma (dated by TCRdb to the late 2010s). Sequencing was performed on an Illumina HiSeq 2500. A constant-region primer and ProtoScript II reverse transcriptase were used to reverse-transcribe TCRbeta-specific cDNA from 500 ng total RNA. The TCRbeta libraries were prepared through three rounds of nested multiplex PCR following a slightly modified ARM-PCR procedure. The first two PCR rounds used multiplex TRBV1-TRBV30 forward primers with a Cbeta reverse primer, each for about 10 cycles. Clones were called with MiXCR by TCRdb after fastp trimmed the public reads at Q25, and only in-frame beta chains were retained. Rows with one shared CDR3 protein collapse into an entry with the most common genes and DNA. The sample profile shows approximately 300,000 distinct CDR3 sequences; 60% to 80% of them were found once. The ten largest make up approximately 9.4% of the sample.

Blood RNA was extracted from unsorted whole blood using TRIzol reagent, and germline DNA was obtained with the DNeasy Blood & Tissue kit. Source material: peripheral blood. The receptors were sampled from a man aged 40-49 years with primary liver carcinoma and hepatitis B virus infection.

On this clonotype itself: In this CDR3 the conserved last residue, phenylalanine or tryptophan, is missing, so a read error is likely. The V gene is TRBV29-1, the J gene TRBJ2-5; D might be TRBD1 (5 bases). Germline CDR1 SQVTM, CDR2 ANQGSEA. The CDR3 has 14 residues. CDR3 in amino acids: CSGWGIAGQETQYL. CDR3 bases: TGCAGCGGTTGGGGAATAGCTGGACAAGAGACTCAGTACTTA.

Comment on this clonotype: This may arise from a read error, as a much more abundant clone is one base away. The chain employs TRBV6-5 and TRBJ2-7; no reliable D call. Germline CDR1 and CDR2: MNHEY and SVGAGI. The germline V and J ends were trimmed by 5 bases and 8 bases, with 25 bases remaining between them. The CDR3 consists of 16 residues. The CDR3 is CASSESPALTQAKQYF. The CDR3 region has the DNA TGTGCCAGCAGTGAGTCCCCGGCCCTTACCCAGGCCAAGCAGTACTTC.

CDR3 protein: CASSSSSVRAAEQFF. The CDR3 region has the DNA TGTGCCAGCAGCTCGAGTAGTGTCCGGGCAGCTGAGCAGTTCTTC. The V call is TRBV9, the J call TRBJ2-1; D remains ambiguous. Germline V CDR1 and CDR2: SGDLS, YYNGEE. V was clipped by 4 bases and J by 9 bases, with 20 bases between them. The CDR3 consists of 15 residues.

This clonotype was recorded once. Relative to the germline gene, one junction end is altered; a read error may explain this. The genes are TRBV11-2 and TRBJ2-3, with 8 positions matching TRBD2. Germline loops: CDR1 SGHAT, CDR2 FQNNGV. This CDR3 is 15 amino acids long. The CDR3 loop reads CASSLGSGGRDMQYF. The DNA for the CDR3 is TGTGCCAGCAGCTTAGGATCGGGAGGGCGAGATATGCAGTATTTT.

The chain joins TRBV5-5 to TRBJ1-4; D gene unclear. The CDR3 covers 13 residues. V lost 1 base and J 4 bases, leaving 5 bases between the germline ends. CDR1 is SGHKS, CDR2 YYEKEE, per germline (reference sequence). CDR3 DNA sequence: TGTGCCAGCAGCTTGTGGCTTAATGAAAAACTGTTTTTT. Its translation is CASSLWLNEKLFF.

On this clonotype: A junction boundary mismatches the germline segment, possibly from a read error. The genes are TRBV4-2 and TRBJ2-5; 12 bases map to TRBD2. CDR3 length equals 18 residues. Per germline, CDR1 LGHNA and CDR2 YNFKEQ. CDR3 coding DNA: TGTGTCAGCAGCCTAACGACTAGCGGGAGAGCCGGCTCGGAGACCCAGTACTTC. This encodes CVSSLTTSGRAGSETQYF.

On this clonotype: The junction and the germline gene differ at one end; a read error may be behind it. CDR3 region: CSIEDVGQGETQYF. As DNA, the CDR3 is TGCAGCATTGAAGATGTCGGACAAGGAGAGACCCAATACTTC. The genes are TRBV29-1 and TRBJ2-5; TRBD1 might be the D (5 bases). There are 14 residues in the CDR3. Germline lookup yields CDR1 SQVTM and CDR2 ANQGSEA.

This chain links TRBV24-1 with TRBJ1-2; possibly TRBD1 for D (6 bases). V gave up 12 bases and J gave up 2 bases, with 15 bases separating them. The germline gives CDR1 KGHDR, CDR2 SFDVKD. The CDR3 runs to 13 residues. The chain's CDR3 is CAAGAGGNYGYTF. The CDR3 nucleotides read TGTGCCGCAGGGGCAGGCGGGAACTATGGCTACACCTTC.

The chain couples TRBV4-3 to TRBJ1-6, with a weak D call TRBD1 (5 bases). The germline V gene has CDR1 LGHNA and CDR2 YSLEER. Trimming removed 0 bases at V and 3 bases at J, with 12 bases between. The CDR3 is 17 residues long. The DNA of the CDR3 is TGCGCCAGCAGCCAAGATCCTCGAACAGGCTATAATTCACCCCTCCACTTT. It codes for CASSQDPRTGYNSPLHF.

Points on this clonotype: This may be a read error: a much more frequent sequence differs by one nucleotide. The genes are TRBV29-1 and TRBJ1-1; weak D call: TRBD1 (5 bases). This CDR3 contains 14 residues. Germline-derived CDR1 and CDR2 are SQVTM and ANQGSEA. Trimming removed 5 bases from V and 0 bases from J, with 13 bases in between. CDR3 nucleotide sequence: TGCAGCGTTATGGGGGGAGGGATGAACACTGAAGCTTTCTTT. Its translation is CSVMGGGMNTEAFF.

Remarks on this clonotype: This clone may be a read error of a much larger clone one base away. The chain joins TRBV4-1 to TRBJ2-5; TRBD1 agrees at 8 bases. The J call is uncertain, as TRBJ2-1 better fits the DNA end. The CDR3 consists of 15 residues. Germline CDR1 reads MGHRA; CDR2 reads YSYEKL. The CDR3 bases are TGCGCCAGCAGCCCAAGGGCAGGGGGCGGAGAGACCCAGTTCTTC. Amino acid sequence: CASSPRAGGGETQFF.

The genes are TRBV12-3 or TRBV12-4 and TRBJ2-5, with a possible D match to TRBD2 (6 bases). Trimming removed 1 base from V and 3 bases from J, with 12 bases in between. The CDR3 totals 15 residues. This CDR3 reads CASSLGRAWKETQYF. CDR3 DNA sequence: TGTGCCAGCAGTTTAGGGAGGGCATGGAAAGAGACCCAGTACTTC.

Of note for this clonotype: This could be a read error, since a much larger clone is one nucleotide away. The chain joins TRBV4-2 to TRBJ1-6, with TRBD1 as a possible D gene (5 bases). The CDR3 has 16 amino acids. Germline V gene lookup returns CDR1 LGHNA and CDR2 YNFKEQ. The DNA for the CDR3 is TGTGCCAGCAGCCTAAATAATGATGGGGGGAGTTCACCCCTCCAATTT. Amino acid sequence: CASSLNNDGGSSPLQF.

This clonotype was observed once. Germline is not matched at one junction end, which may reflect a read error. The chain joins TRBV5-5 to TRBJ2-3, with D possibly TRBD1 on 6 matching bases. Germline CDR1 and CDR2: SGHKS and YYEKEE (reference sequence). The CDR3 consists of 16 residues. CDR3 loop: CASSQGGRGYTDTQCF. Written as DNA, the CDR3 is TGTGCCAGCAGTCAAGGTGGCAGGGGCTATACAGATACGCAGTGTTTT.

The chain joins TRBV5-1 to TRBJ2-7; 7 bases map to TRBD2. CDR3 length equals 14 residues. V was clipped by 6 bases and J by 2 bases; unmatched bases: 8. CDR1 SGHRS and CDR2 YFSETQ come from the germline V gene. The CDR3 reads CASNPGGQAYEQYF. CDR3 DNA: TGCGCCAGCAACCCGGGAGGCCAGGCCTACGAGCAGTACTTC.

Concerning this clonotype: Germline is not matched at one junction end, which may reflect a read error. The chain is built from TRBV11-2 and TRBJ2-1; D might be TRBD1 (6 bases). The CDR3 covers 15 residues. Germline V gives CDR1 SGHAT, CDR2 FQNNGV. The CDR3 loop reads CANSLDGTPYNEQFF. As DNA, the CDR3 is TGTGCCAACAGCTTAGATGGGACACCGTACAACGAGCAGTTCTTC.

In the case of this clonotype: The junction differs from germline at one of its ends, possibly a read error. The chain employs TRBV29-1 and TRBJ2-5, with D possibly called TRBD1 or TRBD2 (5 bases each). The CDR3 has 12 amino acids. Germline V lookup: CDR1 SQVTM, CDR2 ANQGSEA. Here the CDR3 DNA reads TGCAGCATAGACCGGGACCAGAAGACGCAGTACTTC. Translating gives CSIDRDQKTQYF.

The chain links TRBV6-1 to TRBJ1-2; D perhaps matches TRBD1 (6 bases). Trimming took off 7 bases at V and 3 bases at J, with 15 bases between the two ends. Germline CDR1 MNHNS, CDR2 SASEGT. The CDR3 loop spans 14 amino acids. Here the CDR3 reads CASTTTAGDYGYTF. Written as DNA, the CDR3 is TGTGCCAGCACCACAACGGCAGGGGACTATGGCTACACCTTC.

The gene calls are TRBV11-1 and TRBJ2-1; a weak D match, TRBD2 (6 bases). The CDR3 is made up of 13 amino acids. Trimming left V 2 bases short and J 12 bases short, with 14 bases between. CDR1 and CDR2 from the germline V gene are SGHAT and FQDESV (reference sequence). CDR3 nucleotide sequence: TGTGCCAGCAGCTTAACGCTCGGAGGGCGGCAGTTCTTC. It translates to CASSLTLGGRQFF.

The genes are TRBV5-1 and TRBJ2-5, with unresolved D. From germline, CDR1 is SGHRS and CDR2 YFSETQ. The CDR3 sequence is 12 residues long. V lost 1 base and J 2 bases, leaving 3 bases between the germline ends. The DNA for the CDR3 is TGCGCCAGCAGCTTGCTTCAAGAGACCCAGTACTTC. This translates into CASSLLQETQYF. Full variable domain (missing parts from reference TRBV5-1 and TRBJ2-5): KAGVTQTPRYLIKTRGQQVTLSCSPISGHRSVSWYQQTPGQGLQFLFEYFSETQRNKGNFPGRFSGRQFSNSRSEMNVSTLELGDSALYLCASSLLQETQYFGPGTRLLVL.

A note on this clonotype: The germline gene is not matched at one end of the junction; a read error may be the cause. CDR3 sequence: CASTDTGTGHEHYF. The CDR3 DNA is TGTGCCAGCACCGACACCGGGACAGGGCACGAGCATTACTTC. The chain recombines TRBV11-1 with TRBJ2-7; 9 positions agree with TRBD1. Germline loops: CDR1 SGHAT, CDR2 FQDESV (reference sequence). The length of the CDR3 is 14 residues.

This clonotype was picked up one time. The junction does not match germline at one end; this may be a read error. The chain employs TRBV7-9 and TRBJ2-1, with D possibly being TRBD2 (5 bases). CDR3 length: 13 amino acids. CDR1 is SEHNR, CDR2 FQNEAQ, per germline (reference sequence). This chain's CDR3 is CARSPRRDNEQFF. CDR3 in DNA: TGTGCCCGCAGCCCGCGGCGGGACAATGAGCAGTTCTTC. The full variable domain, in which reference TRBV7-9 and TRBJ2-1 provide the parts outside the CDR3, is DTGVSQNPRHKITKRGQNVTFRCDPISEHNRLYWYRQTLGQGPEFLTYFQNEAQLEKSRLLSDRFSAERPKGSFSTLEIQRTEQGDSAMYLCARSPRRDNEQFFGPGTRLTVL.

This chain uses TRBV27 with TRBJ1-1; tentatively, D is TRBD1 (6 bases). This CDR3 is 13 amino acids long. Trimming pared 7 bases from V and 0 bases from J, leaving 9 bases between. The germline CDR1 and CDR2 sequences are MNHEY and SMNVEV (reference sequence). CDR3 nucleotide sequence: TGTGCCAGCAAAAGGACAGTGAACACTGAAGCTTTCTTT. It specifies CASKRTVNTEAFF.

As DNA, the CDR3 is TGTGCCAGCAGTGAAAGGGGAGATACGCAGTATTTT. It encodes CASSERGDTQYF. V and J are TRBV6-1 and TRBJ2-3; tentative D call: TRBD1 (5 bases). CDR1 and CDR2 from the germline V gene are MNHNS and SASEGT. V dropped 2 bases and J dropped 5 bases, with 5 bases sitting between them. The CDR3 totals 12 residues.

On this clonotype itself: Given the absence of the conserved phenylalanine or tryptophan at the CDR3 end, a read error is likely. J is TRBJ1-2 and V is TRBV18; the D is unclear. This CDR3 comprises 14 residues. Germline V gene sequence: CDR1 KGHSH, CDR2 LQKENI. CDR3 DNA: TGTGCCAGCTCACCTGATGGACGGGTCTATAGCTACACCCTC. As protein: CASSPDGRVYSYTL.

As for this clonotype: This may come from a read error, since a much larger clone is one base off. This rearrangement joins TRBV4-2 to TRBJ1-1; D uncertain. The CDR3 has 16 amino acids. From germline, CDR1 is LGHNA and CDR2 YNFKEQ. CDR3 loop: CASSQESGWVDTEAIF. The CDR3 nucleotides read TGTGCCAGCAGCCAAGAAAGTGGGTGGGTGGATACTGAAGCTATCTTT.

Comments on this clonotype: This CDR3 fails to terminate in the conserved phenylalanine or tryptophan, so it likely reflects a read error. The gene calls are TRBV29-1 and TRBJ1-2; the D gene is possibly TRBD1 (5 bases). Germline V gene lookup returns CDR1 SQVTM and CDR2 ANQGSEA. The CDR3 spans 13 residues. CDR3 in amino acids: CCVEDTRVHGYTS. CDR3 nucleotide sequence: TGCTGCGTTGAAGACACCAGGGTTCATGGCTACACCTCC.

In its sample, this clonotype was seen a few times. The chain joins TRBV10-3 to TRBJ1-5; TRBD1 agrees at 7 bases. With 6 bases clipped from V and 5 bases from J, the junction kept 7 bases outside the gene matches. The length of the CDR3 is 14 residues. Germline CDR1 and CDR2: ENHRY and SYGVKD. For the CDR3, the DNA is TGTGCCATCAGGGAGGGTCAGGGGGATCAGCCCCAGCATTTT. This translates into CAIREGQGDQPQHF.

For this clonotype: This may come from a read error, since a much larger clone is one base off. The chain links TRBV6-5 to TRBJ2-6; tentative D call: TRBD1 (5 bases). This CDR3 has 17 residues. Germline V lookup: CDR1 MNHEY, CDR2 SVGAGI. Here the CDR3 reads CASSLDSPLSGANVLSF. DNA for the CDR3: TGTGCCAGCAGTTTAGACAGTCCTCTCTCTGGGGCCAACGTCCTGAGTTTC.

The chain uses TRBV10-3 and TRBJ2-3; maybe TRBD1 (7 bases). This CDR3 has 15 amino acids. Trimming left V 10 bases short and J 2 bases short, with 19 bases between. Germline V gene sequence: CDR1 ENHRY, CDR2 SYGVKD. The CDR3 region is CATNQGGLTTDTQYF. The DNA of the CDR3 is TGTGCCACCAACCAGGGGGGACTGACCACAGATACGCAGTATTTT.

This clonotype was detected ten times or more. The rearrangement joins TRBV6-2 or TRBV6-3 to TRBJ2-7; 11 bases map to TRBD2. With 3 bases clipped from V and 6 bases from J, the junction kept 13 bases outside the gene matches. The CDR3 runs 17 residues. From germline, CDR1 is MNHEY and CDR2 SVGEGT. Here the CDR3 reads CASSYRVLAGVAGEQYF. CDR3 DNA sequence: TGTGCCAGCAGTTATAGGGTACTAGCGGGAGTAGCAGGCGAGCAGTACTTC.